This T cell receptor (beta chain) came from a study of control samples from healthy donors and cancer patients. Germline V gene sequence: CDR1 LGHDT, CDR2 YNNKEL (reference sequence). Trimming left V 1 base short and J 7 bases short, with 8 bases between. The CDR3 runs 13 residues. Sequencing was performed with immunoSEQ multiplex PCR; in TCRdb, only in-frame clones are kept and a portion is missing. In the table there are more than 25,000 clones, roughly nine tenths of which are singletons. The V call is TRBV3-1 (or the pseudogene TRBV3-2), the J call TRBJ1-5, with no clear D. Material for sequencing was formalin-fixed, paraffin-embedded tissue. The sequence came from a female donor with melanoma. CDR3 in DNA: TGTGCCAGCAGCCAAGTGTCCGGGCAGCCCCAGCATTTT. Its protein product is CASSQVSGQPQHF.